This TCR beta chain was profiled in a study of response to subunit inactivated influenza vaccine. Note on this clonotype: Its antigen is not known.

Germline-derived CDR1 and CDR2 are SQVTM and ANQGSEA. The ends lost 1 base at V and 3 bases at J; junction bases unmatched: 8. This CDR3 region has 15 residues. Each CDR3 protein gets one entry after TCRdb re-called the RT-PCR reads with MiXCR. Of some 550,000 distinct CDR3 sequences in the sample, around 21% were seen once. Findings and caveats of the study: With each seasonal influenza vaccination, the authors suggested, few new T cells are recruited.

A further study also used this sample, focusing on T cells expressing NK-cell markers. That report notes: Libraries used 5'RACE template switching adding universal primer site and UMIs. Sorted CD3+CD56-NKG2C+, CD3+CD56+NKG2C- and CD3+CD56+NKG2C+ T cells were the source of the TCR beta repertoires. Within the sequenced cohort of eight donors, seven exhibited HCMV seropositivity and one was seronegative. The authors restricted sorting to alpha-beta TCR T cells with an anti-gamma-delta TCR antibody in several experiments.

The TCR comes from a man aged 45 to 65 who received an inactivated influenza vaccine. The sample was CD4+ T cells sorted from PBMCs, taken roughly 12 days after vaccination. This chain links TRBV29-1 with TRBJ2-7; 8 bases match TRBD2. CDR3 residues: CSVEVEREFFYEQYF. CDR3 coding DNA: TGCAGCGTTGAAGTGGAGCGGGAGTTCTTCTACGAGCAGTACTTC.